Included here is one T cell receptor (beta chain) sequence, with context. Antigen specificity is unknown. The data derive from a study of T cells in Graves' hyperthyroidism and ophthalmopathy. Germline loops: CDR1 LNHDA, CDR2 SQIVND (reference sequence). The length of the CDR3 is 16 residues. V lost 8 bases and J lost 0, with 17 bases in between. Graves' hyperthyroidism qualified as stable when ophthalmopathy did not progress within 18 months. Those with hyperthyroidism were 18 to 65 years old, newly diagnosed, and ill for under 2 months. General study findings and limits: Most clonotypes expanded in the thyroid (above 0.001) were also present in blood.

RNA transcripts served as the template for amplifying TCR beta CDR3 regions. An initial round of RT-PCR targeting the TCR CDR3 relied on the HTBI primer set. TCRdb ran MiXCR on the multiplex PCR reads and lists one entry per CDR3 protein. The sample has roughly 380,000 distinct CDR3 sequences; about 13% are singletons. Source material: blood. The TCR originated in a woman aged 18 to 35 with Graves' hyperthyroidism. The V gene is TRBV19, the J gene TRBJ2-1; D uncertain. The CDR3 DNA follows: TGTGCCAGTTGGGGTGGTCGCGGCCTCTCCTACAATGAGCAGTTCTTC. Amino acids: CASWGGRGLSYNEQFF.